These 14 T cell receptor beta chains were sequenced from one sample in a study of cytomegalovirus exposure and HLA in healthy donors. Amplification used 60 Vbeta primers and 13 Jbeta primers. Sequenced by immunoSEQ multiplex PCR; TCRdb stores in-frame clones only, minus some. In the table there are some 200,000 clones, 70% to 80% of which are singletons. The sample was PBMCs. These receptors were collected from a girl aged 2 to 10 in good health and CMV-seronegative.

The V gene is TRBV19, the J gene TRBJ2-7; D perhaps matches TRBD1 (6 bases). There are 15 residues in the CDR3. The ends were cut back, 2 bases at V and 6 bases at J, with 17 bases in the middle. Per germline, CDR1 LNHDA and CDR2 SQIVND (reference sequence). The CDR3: CASSIPGHSLGEQYF. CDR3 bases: TGTGCCAGTAGTATACCGGGACACTCCCTTGGCGAGCAGTACTTC.

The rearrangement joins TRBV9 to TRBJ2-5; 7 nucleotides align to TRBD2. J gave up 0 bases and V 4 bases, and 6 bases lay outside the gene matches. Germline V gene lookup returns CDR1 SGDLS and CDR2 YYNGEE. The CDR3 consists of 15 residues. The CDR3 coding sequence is TGTGCCAGCAGCCCCCAGCGGGGATACCAAGAGACCCAGTACTTC. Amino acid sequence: CASSPQRGYQETQYF. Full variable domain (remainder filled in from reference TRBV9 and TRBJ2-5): DSGVTQTPKHLITATGQRVTLRCSPRSGDLSVYWYQQSLDQGLQFLIQYYNGEERAKGNILERFSAQQFPDLHSELNLSSLELGDSALYFCASSPQRGYQETQYFGPGTRLLVL.

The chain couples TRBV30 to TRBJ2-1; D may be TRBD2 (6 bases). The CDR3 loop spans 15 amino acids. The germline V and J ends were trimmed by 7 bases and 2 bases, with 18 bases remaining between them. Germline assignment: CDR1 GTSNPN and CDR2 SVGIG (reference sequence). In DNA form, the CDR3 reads TGTGCCTTCCGAGGAGGGTTTCTTCCCTACAATGAGCAGTTCTTC. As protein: CAFRGGFLPYNEQFF.

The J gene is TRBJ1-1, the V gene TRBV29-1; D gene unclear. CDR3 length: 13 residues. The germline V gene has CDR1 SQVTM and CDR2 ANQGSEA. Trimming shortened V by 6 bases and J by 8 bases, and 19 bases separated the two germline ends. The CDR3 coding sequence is TGCAGCGTGGGCCGCCCGATGGCTTTCGAAGCTTTCTTT. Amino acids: CSVGRPMAFEAFF.

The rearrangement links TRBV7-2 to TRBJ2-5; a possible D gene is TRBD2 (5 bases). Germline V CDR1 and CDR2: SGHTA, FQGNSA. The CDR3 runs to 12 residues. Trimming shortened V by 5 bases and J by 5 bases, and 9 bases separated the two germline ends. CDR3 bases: TGTGCCAGCAGCCGGAGGATGGAGACCCAGTACTTC. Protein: CASSRRMETQYF.

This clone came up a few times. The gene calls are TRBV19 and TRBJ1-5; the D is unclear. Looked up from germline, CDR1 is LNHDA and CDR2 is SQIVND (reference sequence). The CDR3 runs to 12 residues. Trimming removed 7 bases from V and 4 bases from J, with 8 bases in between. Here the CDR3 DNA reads TGTGCCAGTAAACTCCCGAATCAGCCCCAGCATTTT. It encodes CASKLPNQPQHF.

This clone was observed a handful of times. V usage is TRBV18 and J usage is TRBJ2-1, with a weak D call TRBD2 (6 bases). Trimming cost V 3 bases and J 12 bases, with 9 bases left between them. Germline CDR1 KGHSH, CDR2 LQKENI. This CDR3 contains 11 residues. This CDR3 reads CASSPEGGQFF. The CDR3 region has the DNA TGTGCCAGCTCACCGGAGGGCGGGCAGTTCTTC.

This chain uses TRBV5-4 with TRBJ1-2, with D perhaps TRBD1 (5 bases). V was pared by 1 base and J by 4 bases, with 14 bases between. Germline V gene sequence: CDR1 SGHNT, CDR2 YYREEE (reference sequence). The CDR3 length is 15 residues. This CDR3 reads CASSLTGGGPYGYTF. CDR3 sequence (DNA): TGTGCCAGCAGCTTGACCGGGGGAGGTCCCTATGGCTACACCTTC.

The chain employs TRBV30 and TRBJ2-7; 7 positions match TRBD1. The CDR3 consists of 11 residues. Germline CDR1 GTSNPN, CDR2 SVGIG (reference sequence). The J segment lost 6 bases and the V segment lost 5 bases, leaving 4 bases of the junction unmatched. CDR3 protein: CAWETGAEQYF. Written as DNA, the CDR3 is TGTGCCTGGGAAACAGGGGCCGAGCAGTACTTC.

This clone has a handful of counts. The CDR3 loop reads CASNHEVQFGQETQYF. The CDR3 DNA reads as TGTGCCAGCAACCATGAGGTTCAGTTTGGTCAAGAGACCCAGTACTTC. The chain joins TRBV28 to TRBJ2-5; D call uncertain. Germline values: CDR1 MDHEN, CDR2 SYDVKM. The germline V and J ends were trimmed by 7 bases and 2 bases, with 20 bases remaining between them. The CDR3 is 16 amino acids.

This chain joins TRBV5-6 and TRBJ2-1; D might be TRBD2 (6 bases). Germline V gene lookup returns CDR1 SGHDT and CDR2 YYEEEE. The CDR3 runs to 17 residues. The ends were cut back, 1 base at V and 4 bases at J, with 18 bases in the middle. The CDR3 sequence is CASSLMAGYSPYNEQFF. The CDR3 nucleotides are TGTGCCAGCAGCTTGATGGCGGGGTATTCCCCTTACAATGAGCAGTTCTTC.

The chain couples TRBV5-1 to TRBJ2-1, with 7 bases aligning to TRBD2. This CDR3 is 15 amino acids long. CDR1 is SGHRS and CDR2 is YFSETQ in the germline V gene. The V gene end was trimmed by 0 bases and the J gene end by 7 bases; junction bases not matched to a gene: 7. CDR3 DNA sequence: TGCGCCAGCAGCTTGGTATCTAGCGGAAATAATGAGCAGTTCTTC. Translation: CASSLVSSGNNEQFF. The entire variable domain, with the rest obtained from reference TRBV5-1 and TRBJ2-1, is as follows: KAGVTQTPRYLIKTRGQQVTLSCSPISGHRSVSWYQQTPGQGLQFLFEYFSETQRNKGNFPGRFSGRQFSNSRSEMNVSTLELGDSALYLCASSLVSSGNNEQFFGPGTRLTVL.

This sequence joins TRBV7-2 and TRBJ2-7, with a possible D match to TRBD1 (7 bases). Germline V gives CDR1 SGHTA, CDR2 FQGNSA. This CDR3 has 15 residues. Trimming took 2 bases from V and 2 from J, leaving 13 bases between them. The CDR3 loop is CASSLRSGGTYEQYF. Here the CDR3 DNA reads TGTGCCAGCAGCTTACGGTCAGGGGGGACCTACGAGCAGTACTTC. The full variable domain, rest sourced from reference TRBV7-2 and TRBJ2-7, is GAGVSQSPSNKVTEKGKDVELRCDPISGHTALYWYRQSLGQGLEFLIYFQGNSAPDKSGLPSDRFSAERTGGSVSTLTIQRTQQEDSAVYLCASSLRSGGTYEQYFGPGTRLTVT.

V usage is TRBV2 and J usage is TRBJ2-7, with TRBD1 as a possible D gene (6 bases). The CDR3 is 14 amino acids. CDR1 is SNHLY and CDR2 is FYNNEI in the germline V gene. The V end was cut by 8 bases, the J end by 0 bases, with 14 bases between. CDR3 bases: TGTGCCAGCGGCTCGGGACACGTCTCCTACGAGCAGTACTTC. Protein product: CASGSGHVSYEQYF.